This TCR beta chain was sequenced for a study of blood T cells in healthy people across ages. Through a sample-barcoded 5' primer and a J-beta primer mix, a second PCR was run for roughly 6 to 12 cycles. TCRdb reprocessed the 5' RACE reads via MiXCR and lists one record per CDR3 protein. This sample has fewer than 1,200,000 distinct CDR3 sequences, with roughly 24% found just once. This clonotype appeared a few times. Its antigen remains unidentified. Study-wide results and limits: Diversity was estimated from one million T cells, and these estimates were considered underestimates.

In germline, CDR1 is DFQATT, CDR2 SNEGSKA (reference sequence). Trimming cost V 8 bases and J 3 bases; bases outside gene matches: 6. The CDR3 extends over 13 amino acids. The sample was also reused in another study, on T cells of mothers and their children.

The source of this sequence is a girl aged 2 to 10 in good health. This chain uses TRBV20-1 with TRBJ2-5, with 10 bases fitting TRBD2. The sequencing sample was made of blood. The CDR3 here is CSCAGLAKETQYF. CDR3 nucleotide sequence: TGCAGTTGTGCGGGACTAGCGAAAGAGACCCAGTACTTC.